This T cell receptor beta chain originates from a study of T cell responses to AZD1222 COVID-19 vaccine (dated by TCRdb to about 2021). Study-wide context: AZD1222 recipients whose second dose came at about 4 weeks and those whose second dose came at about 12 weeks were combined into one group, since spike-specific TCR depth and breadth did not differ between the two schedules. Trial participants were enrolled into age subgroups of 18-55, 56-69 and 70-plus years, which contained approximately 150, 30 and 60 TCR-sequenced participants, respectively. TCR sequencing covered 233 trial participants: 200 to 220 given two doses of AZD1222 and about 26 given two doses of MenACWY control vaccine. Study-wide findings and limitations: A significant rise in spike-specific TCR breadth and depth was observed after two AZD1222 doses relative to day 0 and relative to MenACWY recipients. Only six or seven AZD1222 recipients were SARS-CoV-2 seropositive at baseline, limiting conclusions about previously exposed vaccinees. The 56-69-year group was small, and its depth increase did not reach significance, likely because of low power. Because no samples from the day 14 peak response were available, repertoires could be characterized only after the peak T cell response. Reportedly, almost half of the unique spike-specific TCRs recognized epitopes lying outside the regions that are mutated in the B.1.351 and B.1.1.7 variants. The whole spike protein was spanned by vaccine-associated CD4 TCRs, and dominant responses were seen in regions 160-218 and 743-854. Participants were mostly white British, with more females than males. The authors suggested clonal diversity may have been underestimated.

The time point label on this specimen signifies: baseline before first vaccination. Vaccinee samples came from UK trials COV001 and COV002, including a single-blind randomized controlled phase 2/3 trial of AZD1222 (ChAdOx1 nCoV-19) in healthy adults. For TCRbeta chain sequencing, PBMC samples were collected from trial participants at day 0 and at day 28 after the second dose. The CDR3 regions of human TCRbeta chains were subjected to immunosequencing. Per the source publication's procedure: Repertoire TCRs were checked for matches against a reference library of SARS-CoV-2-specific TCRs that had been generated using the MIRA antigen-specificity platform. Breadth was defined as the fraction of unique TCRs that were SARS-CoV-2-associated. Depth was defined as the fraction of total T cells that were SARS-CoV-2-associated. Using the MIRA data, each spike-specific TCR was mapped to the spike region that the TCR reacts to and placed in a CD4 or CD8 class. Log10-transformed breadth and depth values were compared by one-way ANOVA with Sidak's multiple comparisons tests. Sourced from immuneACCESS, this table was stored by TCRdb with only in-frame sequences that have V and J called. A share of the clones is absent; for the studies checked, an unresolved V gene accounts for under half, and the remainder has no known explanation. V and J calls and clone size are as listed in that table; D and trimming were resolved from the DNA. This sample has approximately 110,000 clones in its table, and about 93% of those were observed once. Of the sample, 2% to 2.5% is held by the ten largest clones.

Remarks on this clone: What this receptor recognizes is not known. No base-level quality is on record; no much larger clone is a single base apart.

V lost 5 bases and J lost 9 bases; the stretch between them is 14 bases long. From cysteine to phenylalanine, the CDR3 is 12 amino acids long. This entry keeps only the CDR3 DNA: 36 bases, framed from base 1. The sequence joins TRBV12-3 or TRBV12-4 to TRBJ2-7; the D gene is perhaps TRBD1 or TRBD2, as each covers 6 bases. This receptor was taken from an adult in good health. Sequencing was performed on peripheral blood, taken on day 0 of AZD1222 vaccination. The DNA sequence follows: TGTGCCAGCAGTCGGGGGCCTCAATCGCAGTACTTC. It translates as CASSRGPQSQYF.